Each of the 28 T cell receptor beta chains below was sequenced from the same sample in a study of T-cell memory formation after mild COVID-19. TCRdb used MiXCR to reprocess the 5' RACE reads, holding one entry per CDR3 protein. The data show more than 120,000 distinct CDR3 sequences, 15% to 20% seen once. Sequencing was carried out using PBMCs or a T cell subset sorted from them (not recorded which). The receptors come from an adult woman who had mild COVID-19 (a few samples of this study predate the infection). Cell type and time point are not known.

This clonotype was recorded many times. The chain combines TRBV7-2 with TRBJ2-7, with 8 positions matching TRBD2. Germline CDR1 reads SGHTA; CDR2 reads FQGNSA. The length of the CDR3 is 15 residues. V trimming: 4 bases; J trimming: 5 bases; junction bases outside the gene matches: 10. CDR3 sequence reads: CASSSSGRNVNEQYF. CDR3 nucleotide sequence: TGTGCCAGCAGCTCCAGCGGGAGAAACGTCAACGAGCAGTACTTC. The complete variable domain, with remaining parts taken from reference TRBV7-2 and TRBJ2-7, reads GAGVSQSPSNKVTEKGKDVELRCDPISGHTALYWYRQSLGQGLEFLIYFQGNSAPDKSGLPSDRFSAERTGGSVSTLTIQRTQQEDSAVYLCASSSSGRNVNEQYFGPGTRLTVT.

In its sample, this clonotype ranks as medium-sized. The chain joins TRBV20-1 to TRBJ2-3; D is perhaps TRBD2 (6 bases). The V end was cut by 0 bases, the J end by 2 bases, with 18 bases between. The germline V gene has CDR1 DFQATT and CDR2 SNEGSKA (reference sequence). The CDR3 extends over 17 amino acids. CDR3 loop: CSARDATRPPNTDTQYF. CDR3 nucleotide sequence: TGCAGTGCTAGAGATGCGACTAGGCCTCCCAACACAGATACGCAGTATTTT.

The sample holds a few counts of this clonotype. The genes are TRBV7-6 and TRBJ2-1, with TRBD2 as a possible D gene (6 bases). Germline V lookup: CDR1 SGHVS, CDR2 FNYEAQ. Trimming stripped 2 bases from V and 5 bases from J, with 16 bases between. The CDR3 contains 16 residues. The CDR3 loop reads CASSLRPGLQNNEQFF. CDR3 coding DNA: TGTGCCAGCAGCTTACGCCCGGGACTTCAAAACAATGAGCAGTTCTTC.

V usage is TRBV7-8 and J usage is TRBJ1-5, with 7 positions matching TRBD1. With 5 bases clipped from V and 1 base from J, the junction kept 2 bases outside the gene matches. Germline CDR1 reads SGHVS; CDR2 reads FQNEAQ. The CDR3 sequence is 14 residues long. In nucleotides, the CDR3 is TGTGCCAGCAGCACAGGGGCCAGCAATCAGCCCCAGCATTTT. This sequence encodes CASSTGASNQPQHF. The full variable domain, rest sourced from reference TRBV7-8 and TRBJ1-5, is GAGVSQSPRYKVAKRGQDVALRCDPISGHVSLFWYQQALGQGPEFLTYFQNEAQLDKSGLPSDRFFAERPEGSVSTLKIQRTQQEDSAVYLCASSTGASNQPQHFGDGTRLSIL.

This clonotype was seen a few times. The chain couples TRBV6-6 to TRBJ2-6; 7 bases map to TRBD1. With 6 bases clipped from V and 2 bases from J, the junction kept 7 bases outside the gene matches. Germline V gene sequence: CDR1 MNHNY, CDR2 SVGAGI (reference sequence). The CDR3 contains 16 residues. The CDR3 DNA sequence: TGTGCCAGCAGACCCGACAGGGCTGCTGGGGCCAACGTCCTGACTTTC. This sequence encodes CASRPDRAAGANVLTF.

This clonotype has only a few counts. This chain connects TRBV7-9 to TRBJ1-6; 11 nucleotides agree with TRBD1. CDR1 SEHNR and CDR2 FQNEAQ come from the germline V gene (reference sequence). After removal of 1 base from V and 10 bases from J, the junction contained 6 bases not matched to a gene. The CDR3 length is 16 residues. The CDR3 protein is CASSLDTGTGGSPLHF. CDR3 coding DNA: TGTGCCAGCAGCTTAGATACCGGGACAGGGGGATCACCCCTCCACTTT. The entire variable domain, with the rest obtained from reference TRBV7-9 and TRBJ1-6, is as follows: DTGVSQNPRHKITKRGQNVTFRCDPISEHNRLYWYRQTLGQGPEFLTYFQNEAQLEKSRLLSDRFSAERPKGSFSTLEIQRTEQGDSAMYLCASSLDTGTGGSPLHFGNGTRLTVT.

The CDR3 DNA is TGCGCCAGCAGCTTGGCCTCCGGGACAAGGAACACTGAAGCTTTCTTT. This codes for CASSLASGTRNTEAFF. The chain has TRBV5-1 and TRBJ1-1; weak D call: TRBD1 (6 bases). Germline assignment: CDR1 SGHRS and CDR2 YFSETQ. Trimming removed 0 bases at V and 1 base at J, with 13 bases between. The CDR3 runs to 16 residues.

Only a few counts were recorded for this clonotype. V gene TRBV27 combines with J gene TRBJ1-4; 9 nucleotides align to TRBD1. The germline gives CDR1 MNHEY, CDR2 SMNVEV (reference sequence). After removal of 4 bases from V and 8 bases from J, the junction contained 8 bases not matched to a gene. CDR3 length: 15 amino acids. CDR3 in DNA: TGTGCCAGCAGTTCACAGGGGGCGGAGGGGGAAAAACTGTTTTTT. This sequence encodes CASSSQGAEGEKLFF.

The CDR3 DNA reads as TGCGCCAGCAGCTTGGGACAGGGGAGGGTATCCTACGAGCAGTACTTC. It translates to CASSLGQGRVSYEQYF. This rearrangement joins TRBV5-1 to TRBJ2-7; D perhaps matches TRBD1 (8 bases). Trimming left V 0 bases short and J 1 base short, with 14 bases between. The CDR3 spans 16 residues. Per germline, CDR1 SGHRS and CDR2 YFSETQ.

This clonotype was seen a few times. This chain joins TRBV5-4 and TRBJ2-7, with unresolved D. The germline gives CDR1 SGHNT, CDR2 YYREEE (reference sequence). V lost 0 bases and J 0 bases, leaving 10 bases between the germline ends. This CDR3 contains 15 residues. The CDR3 protein is CASSLGQPISYEQYF. The CDR3 DNA sequence: TGTGCCAGCAGCTTGGGGCAGCCAATCTCCTACGAGCAGTACTTC.

This rearrangement joins TRBV10-3 to TRBJ1-6, with D possibly TRBD1 on 5 matching bases. The length of the CDR3 is 14 residues. From germline, CDR1 is ENHRY and CDR2 SYGVKD. Trimming shortened V by 4 bases and J by 8 bases, and 12 bases separated the two germline ends. In DNA, the CDR3 is TGTGCCATCAGTGGGACAAGGAGCGATTCACCCCTCCACTTT. Amino acids: CAISGTRSDSPLHF.

The rearrangement links TRBV29-1 to TRBJ2-7; D possibly matches TRBD1 or TRBD2 (5 bases each). The CDR3 runs to 13 residues. Germline CDR1 and CDR2: SQVTM and ANQGSEA. Trimming shortened V by 4 bases and J by 5 bases, and 15 bases separated the two germline ends. CDR3 region: CSVAKGRPNEQYF. The CDR3 nucleotides read TGCAGCGTTGCGAAGGGACGTCCTAACGAGCAGTACTTC.

The gene calls are TRBV4-1 and TRBJ2-2, with 8 bases matching TRBD2. V dropped 0 bases and J dropped 3; count of bases not matched to a gene: 3. The germline gives CDR1 MGHRA, CDR2 YSYEKL. The CDR3 loop spans 16 amino acids. CDR3 in DNA: TGCGCCAGCAGCCAAGATTTAGCGGGGTACACCGGGGAGCTGTTTTTT. It is translated as CASSQDLAGYTGELFF.

This clonotype was counted a few times. The chain is built from TRBV7-2 and TRBJ2-6; 7 nucleotides agree with TRBD1. This CDR3 has 15 amino acids. Germline V gene data show CDR1 as SGHTA and CDR2 as FQGNSA. V shed 4 bases, J shed 0 bases, and the junction held 0 bases outside the gene matches. Here the CDR3 DNA reads TGTGCCAGCAGCTACAGGGGCTCTGGGGCCAACGTCCTGACTTTC. Its translation is CASSYRGSGANVLTF.

The chain uses TRBV29-1 and TRBJ2-3; possibly TRBD2 for D (5 bases). CDR1 and CDR2 from the germline V gene are SQVTM and ANQGSEA. Between the trimmed V and J ends, which lost 0 bases and 2 bases, there was a span of 12 bases. This CDR3 has 15 amino acids. CDR3 in amino acids: CSVEDRRGFTDTQYF. CDR3 nucleotides: TGCAGCGTTGAAGACAGGCGAGGGTTCACAGATACGCAGTATTTT.

The rearrangement uses TRBV12-3 or TRBV12-4 and TRBJ2-3, with a possible D match to TRBD2 (6 bases). The CDR3 covers 15 residues. V shed 5 bases and J shed 1 base, with 13 bases lying between them. The CDR3 protein is CASSPLPGGTDTQYF. CDR3 nucleotides: TGTGCCAGCAGTCCACTACCGGGGGGCACAGATACGCAGTATTTT.

This clonotype has only a few counts. The genes are TRBV9 and TRBJ1-2; D unclear. This CDR3 contains 17 residues. Looked up from germline, CDR1 is SGDLS and CDR2 is YYNGEE. V gave up 0 bases and J gave up 0 bases, with 15 bases separating them. The CDR3 coding sequence is TGTGCCAGCAGCGTAGATCCTTTTATCCCCACTAACTATGGCTACACCTTC. It yields the protein CASSVDPFIPTNYGYTF.

This chain connects TRBV5-1 to TRBJ2-5, with D unclear. This CDR3 comprises 16 residues. Trimming left V 0 bases short and J 1 base short, with 13 bases between. In germline, CDR1 is SGHRS, CDR2 YFSETQ. CDR3 amino acids: CASSLAPILSQETQYF. CDR3 sequence (DNA): TGCGCCAGCAGCTTGGCCCCAATCCTAAGCCAAGAGACCCAGTACTTC.

The chain carries TRBV5-1 and TRBJ1-2; TRBD1 matches 10 bases. This CDR3 region has 15 residues. The V gene end was trimmed by 4 bases and the J gene end by 3 bases; junction bases not matched to a gene: 6. From germline, CDR1 is SGHRS and CDR2 YFSETQ. Here the CDR3 reads CASSIPDRGDYGYTF. DNA of the CDR3: TGCGCCAGCAGCATACCGGACAGGGGGGACTATGGCTACACCTTC. Drawing the rest from reference TRBV5-1 and TRBJ1-2, the complete variable domain is KAGVTQTPRYLIKTRGQQVTLSCSPISGHRSVSWYQQTPGQGLQFLFEYFSETQRNKGNFPGRFSGRQFSNSRSEMNVSTLELGDSALYLCASSIPDRGDYGYTFGSGTRLTVV.

This chain links TRBV7-2 with TRBJ2-1, with 8 bases fitting TRBD2. Germline trimming cut 3 bases from V and 0 bases from J; bases unmatched to any gene: 22. The CDR3 totals 22 residues. Germline V gives CDR1 SGHTA, CDR2 FQGNSA. The CDR3 bases are TGTGCCAGCAGCTTCCCTCCAGGAGGAGCGGGAGTTAGATCAAGCTCCTACAATGAGCAGTTCTTC. This encodes CASSFPPGGAGVRSSSYNEQFF.

V gene TRBV12-3 or TRBV12-4 combines with J gene TRBJ2-1; 10 bases match TRBD2. The length of the CDR3 is 15 residues. J was trimmed by 9 bases and V by 5 bases; bases with no gene match: 10. CDR3 sequence (DNA): TGTGCCAGCAGTCCCCGGGGTAGCGGGGGGTTTGAGCAGTTCTTC. Translating it yields CASSPRGSGGFEQFF.

This chain connects TRBV5-1 to TRBJ2-3, with unresolved D. The V gene's germline CDR1 is SGHRS and CDR2 YFSETQ. The V end was cut by 4 bases, the J end by 6 bases, with 15 bases between. The CDR3 covers 14 residues. CDR3 sequence (DNA): TGCGCCAGCAGCCCCACCCGGCTCGGGGATACGCAGTATTTT. Residues: CASSPTRLGDTQYF. Complete variable domain (other parts from reference TRBV5-1 and TRBJ2-3): KAGVTQTPRYLIKTRGQQVTLSCSPISGHRSVSWYQQTPGQGLQFLFEYFSETQRNKGNFPGRFSGRQFSNSRSEMNVSTLELGDSALYLCASSPTRLGDTQYFGPGTRLTVL.

The chain couples TRBV2 to TRBJ1-2; D not resolved. The CDR3 loop spans 12 amino acids. Germline-derived CDR1 and CDR2 are SNHLY and FYNNEI. The germline V and J ends were trimmed by 4 bases and 4 bases, with 7 bases remaining between them. CDR3 bases: TGTGCCAGCAGTGGGATTCGCTATGGCTACACCTTC. It is translated as CASSGIRYGYTF.

This sequence joins TRBV11-1 and TRBJ1-1, with 11 bases matching TRBD1. CDR1 is SGHAT, CDR2 FQDESV, per germline (reference sequence). This CDR3 spans 15 amino acids. V lost 5 bases and J lost 3; bases outside the gene matches: 5. In DNA form, the CDR3 reads TGTGCCAGCAGCCCTGGGGACAGGGGGTACACTGAAGCTTTCTTT. Translated, it gives CASSPGDRGYTEAFF.

In this sample, this clonotype turned up once. This chain links TRBV12-5 with TRBJ1-2, with 8 bases fitting TRBD1. J lost 8 bases, V lost 5 bases, and 7 bases had no gene match. The CDR3 is made up of 13 amino acids. The germline V gene encodes CDR1 LGHNT and CDR2 FRNRAP. CDR3 in amino acids: CASGPGTGEGYTF. CDR3 in DNA: TGTGCTAGTGGTCCGGGGACAGGTGAAGGCTACACCTTC. Complete variable domain (other parts from reference TRBV12-5 and TRBJ1-2): DARVTQTPRHKVTEMGQEVTMRCQPILGHNTVFWYRQTMMQGLELLAYFRNRAPLDDSGMPKDRFSAEMPDATLATLKIQPSEPRDSAVYFCASGPGTGEGYTFGSGTRLTVV.

This clonotype turned up a few times. This chain connects TRBV7-3 to TRBJ2-3, with D unclear. V was trimmed by 6 bases and J by 3 bases, leaving 7 bases between them. In germline, CDR1 is SGHTA, CDR2 FQGTGA. This CDR3 comprises 12 residues. CDR3 loop: CASSQLTDTQYF. CDR3 DNA sequence: TGTGCCAGCAGTCAGCTGACAGATACGCAGTATTTT. The full variable domain, rest sourced from reference TRBV7-3 and TRBJ2-3, is GAGVSQTPSNKVTEKGKYVELRCDPISGHTALYWYRQSLGQGPEFLIYFQGTGAADDSGLPNDRFFAVRPEGSVSTLKIQRTERGDSAVYLCASSQLTDTQYFGPGTRLTVL.

This clonotype was seen only a few times. The chain uses TRBV4-2 and TRBJ2-7; tentative D call: TRBD2 (6 bases). The CDR3 has 15 residues. The germline V gene has CDR1 LGHNA and CDR2 YNFKEQ. V lost 0 bases to trimming and J lost 6 bases, with 15 bases between them. CDR3: CASSQDITLAGEQYF. The DNA for the CDR3 is TGTGCCAGCAGCCAAGATATTACACTAGCAGGCGAGCAGTACTTC.

V and J are TRBV9 and TRBJ2-2; maybe TRBD1 (6 bases). Between the trimmed V and J ends, which lost 0 bases and 6 bases, there was a span of 21 bases. The CDR3 covers 18 residues. Germline CDR1 and CDR2: SGDLS and YYNGEE. The CDR3 reads CASSVDLRGRLWPGELFF. DNA for the CDR3: TGTGCCAGCAGCGTAGATCTCAGGGGACGATTGTGGCCCGGGGAGCTGTTTTTT.